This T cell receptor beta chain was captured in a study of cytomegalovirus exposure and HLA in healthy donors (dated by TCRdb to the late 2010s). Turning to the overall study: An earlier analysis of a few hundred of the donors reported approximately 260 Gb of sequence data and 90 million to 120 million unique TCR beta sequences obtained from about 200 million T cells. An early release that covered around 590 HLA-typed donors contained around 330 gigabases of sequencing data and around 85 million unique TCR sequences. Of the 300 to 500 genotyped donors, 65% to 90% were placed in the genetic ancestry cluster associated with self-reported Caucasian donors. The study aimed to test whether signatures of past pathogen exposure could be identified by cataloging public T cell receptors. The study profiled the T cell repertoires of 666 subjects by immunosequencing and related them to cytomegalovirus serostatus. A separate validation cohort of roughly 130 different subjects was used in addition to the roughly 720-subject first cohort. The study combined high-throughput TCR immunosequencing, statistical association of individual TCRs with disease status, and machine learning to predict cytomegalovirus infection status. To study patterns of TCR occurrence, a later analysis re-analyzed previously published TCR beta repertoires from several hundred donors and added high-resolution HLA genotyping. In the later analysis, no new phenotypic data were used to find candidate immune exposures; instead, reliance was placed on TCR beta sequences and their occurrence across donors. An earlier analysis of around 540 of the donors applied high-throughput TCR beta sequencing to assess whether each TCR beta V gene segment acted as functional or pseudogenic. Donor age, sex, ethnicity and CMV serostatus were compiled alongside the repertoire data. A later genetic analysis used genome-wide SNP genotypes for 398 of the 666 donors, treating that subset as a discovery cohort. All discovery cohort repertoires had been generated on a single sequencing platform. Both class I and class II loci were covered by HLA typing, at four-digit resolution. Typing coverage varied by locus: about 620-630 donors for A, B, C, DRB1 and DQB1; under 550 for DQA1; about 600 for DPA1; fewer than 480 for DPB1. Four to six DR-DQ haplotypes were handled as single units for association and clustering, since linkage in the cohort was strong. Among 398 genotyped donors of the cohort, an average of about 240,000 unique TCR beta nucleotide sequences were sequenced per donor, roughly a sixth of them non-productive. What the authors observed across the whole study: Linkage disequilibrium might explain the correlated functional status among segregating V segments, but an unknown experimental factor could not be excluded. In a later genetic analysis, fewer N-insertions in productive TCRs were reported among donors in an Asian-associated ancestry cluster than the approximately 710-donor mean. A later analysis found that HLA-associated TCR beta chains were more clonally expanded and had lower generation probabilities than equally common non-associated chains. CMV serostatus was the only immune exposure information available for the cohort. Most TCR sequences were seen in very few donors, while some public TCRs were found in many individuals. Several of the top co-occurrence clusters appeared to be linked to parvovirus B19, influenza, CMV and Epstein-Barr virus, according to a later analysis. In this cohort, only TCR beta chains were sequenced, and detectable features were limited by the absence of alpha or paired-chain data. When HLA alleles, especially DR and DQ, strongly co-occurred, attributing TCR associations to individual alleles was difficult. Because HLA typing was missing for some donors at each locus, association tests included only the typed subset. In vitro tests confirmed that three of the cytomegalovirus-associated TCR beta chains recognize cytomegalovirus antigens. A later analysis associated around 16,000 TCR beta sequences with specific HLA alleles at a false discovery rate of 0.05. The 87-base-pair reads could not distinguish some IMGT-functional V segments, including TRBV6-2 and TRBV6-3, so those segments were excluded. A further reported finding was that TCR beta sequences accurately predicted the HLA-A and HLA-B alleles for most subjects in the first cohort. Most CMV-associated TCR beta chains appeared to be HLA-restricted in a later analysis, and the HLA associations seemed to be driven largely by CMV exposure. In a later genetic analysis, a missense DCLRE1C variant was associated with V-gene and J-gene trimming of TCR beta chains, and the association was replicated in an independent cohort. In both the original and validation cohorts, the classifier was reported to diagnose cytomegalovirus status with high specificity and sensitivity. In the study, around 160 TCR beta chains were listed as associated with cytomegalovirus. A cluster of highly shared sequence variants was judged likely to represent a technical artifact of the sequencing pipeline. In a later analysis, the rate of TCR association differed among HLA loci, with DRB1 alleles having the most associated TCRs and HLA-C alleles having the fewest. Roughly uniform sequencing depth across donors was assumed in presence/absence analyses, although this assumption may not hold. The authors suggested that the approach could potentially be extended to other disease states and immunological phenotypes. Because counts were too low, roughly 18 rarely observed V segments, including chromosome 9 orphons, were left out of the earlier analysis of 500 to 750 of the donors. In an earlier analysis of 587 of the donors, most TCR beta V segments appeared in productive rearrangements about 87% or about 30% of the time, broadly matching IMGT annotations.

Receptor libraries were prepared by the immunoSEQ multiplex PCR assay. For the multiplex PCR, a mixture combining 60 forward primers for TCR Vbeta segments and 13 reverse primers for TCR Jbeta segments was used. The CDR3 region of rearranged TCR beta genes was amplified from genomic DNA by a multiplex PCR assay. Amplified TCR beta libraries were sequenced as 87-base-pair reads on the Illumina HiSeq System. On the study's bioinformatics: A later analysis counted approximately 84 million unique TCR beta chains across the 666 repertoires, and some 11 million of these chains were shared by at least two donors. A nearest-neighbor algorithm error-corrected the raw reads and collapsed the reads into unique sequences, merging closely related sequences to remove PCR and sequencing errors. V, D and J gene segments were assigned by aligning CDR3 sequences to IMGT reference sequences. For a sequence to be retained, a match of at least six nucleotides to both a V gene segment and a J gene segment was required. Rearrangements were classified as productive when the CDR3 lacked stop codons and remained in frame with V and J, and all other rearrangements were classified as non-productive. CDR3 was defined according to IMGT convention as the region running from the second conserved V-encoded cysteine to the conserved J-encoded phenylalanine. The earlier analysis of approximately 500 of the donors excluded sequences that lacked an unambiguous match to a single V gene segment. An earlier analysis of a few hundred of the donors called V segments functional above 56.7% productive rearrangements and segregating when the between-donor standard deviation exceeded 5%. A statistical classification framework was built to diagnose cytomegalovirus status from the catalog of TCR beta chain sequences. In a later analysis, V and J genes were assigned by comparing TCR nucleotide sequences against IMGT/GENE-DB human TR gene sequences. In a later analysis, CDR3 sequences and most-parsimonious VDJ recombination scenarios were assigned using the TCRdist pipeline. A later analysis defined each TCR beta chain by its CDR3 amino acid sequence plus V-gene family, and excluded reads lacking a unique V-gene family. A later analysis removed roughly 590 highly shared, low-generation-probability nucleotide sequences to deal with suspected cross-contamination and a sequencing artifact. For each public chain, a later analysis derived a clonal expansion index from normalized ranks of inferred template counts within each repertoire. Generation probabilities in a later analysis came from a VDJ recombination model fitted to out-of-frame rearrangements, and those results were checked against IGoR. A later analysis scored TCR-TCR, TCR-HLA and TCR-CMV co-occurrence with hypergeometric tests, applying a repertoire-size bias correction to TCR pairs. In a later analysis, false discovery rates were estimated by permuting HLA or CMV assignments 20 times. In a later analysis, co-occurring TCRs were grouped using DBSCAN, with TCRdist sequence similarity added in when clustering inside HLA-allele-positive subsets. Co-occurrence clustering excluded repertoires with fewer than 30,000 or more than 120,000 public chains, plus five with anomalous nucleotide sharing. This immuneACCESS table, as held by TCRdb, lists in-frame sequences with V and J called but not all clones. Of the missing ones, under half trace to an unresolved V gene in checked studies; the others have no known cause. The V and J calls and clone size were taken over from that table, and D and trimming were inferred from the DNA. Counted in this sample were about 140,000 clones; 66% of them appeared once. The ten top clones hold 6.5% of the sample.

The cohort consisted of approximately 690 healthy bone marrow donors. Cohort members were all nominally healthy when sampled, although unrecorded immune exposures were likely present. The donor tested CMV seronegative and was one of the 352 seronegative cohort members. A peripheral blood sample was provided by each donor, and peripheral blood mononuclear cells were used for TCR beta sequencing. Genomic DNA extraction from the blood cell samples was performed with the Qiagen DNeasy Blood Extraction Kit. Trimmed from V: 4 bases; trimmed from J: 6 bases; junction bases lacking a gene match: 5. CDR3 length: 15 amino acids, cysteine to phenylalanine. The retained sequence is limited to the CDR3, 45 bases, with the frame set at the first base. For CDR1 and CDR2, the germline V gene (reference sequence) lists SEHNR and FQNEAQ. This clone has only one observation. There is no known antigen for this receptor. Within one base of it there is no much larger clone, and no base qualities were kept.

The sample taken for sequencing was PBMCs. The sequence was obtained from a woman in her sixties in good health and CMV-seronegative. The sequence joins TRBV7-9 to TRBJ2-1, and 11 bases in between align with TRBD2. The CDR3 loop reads CASSYSGRASNEQFF. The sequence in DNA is TGTGCCAGCAGCTATAGCGGGAGGGCCTCCAATGAGCAGTTCTTC. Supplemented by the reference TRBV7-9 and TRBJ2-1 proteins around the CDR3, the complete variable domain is DTGVSQNPRHKITKRGQNVTFRCDPISEHNRLYWYRQTLGQGPEFLTYFQNEAQLEKSRLLSDRFSAERPKGSFSTLEIQRTEQGDSAMYLCASSYSGRASNEQFFGPGTRLTVL.